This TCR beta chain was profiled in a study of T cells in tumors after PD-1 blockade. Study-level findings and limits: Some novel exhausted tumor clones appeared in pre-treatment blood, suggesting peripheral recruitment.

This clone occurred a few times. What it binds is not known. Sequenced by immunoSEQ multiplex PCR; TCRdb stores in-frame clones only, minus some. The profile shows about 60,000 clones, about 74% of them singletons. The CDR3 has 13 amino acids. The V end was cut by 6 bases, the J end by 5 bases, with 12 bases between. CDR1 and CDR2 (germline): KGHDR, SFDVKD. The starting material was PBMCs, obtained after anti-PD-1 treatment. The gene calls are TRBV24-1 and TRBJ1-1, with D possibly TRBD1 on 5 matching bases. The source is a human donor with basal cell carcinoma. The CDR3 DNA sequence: TGTGCCACCAGTCGCAGGGATGGGACTGAAGCTTTCTTT. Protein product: CATSRRDGTEAFF.